This T cell receptor beta chain was captured in a study of CD8 T cells in Susac syndrome. Random hexamers served to reverse transcribe roughly 0.45 to 1 ug RNA. Multiplex immunoSEQ PCR targeted 54 Vbeta and 13 Jbeta TCR beta segments. MiXCR was run by TCRdb on the immunoSEQ multiplex PCR reads, yielding one entry per CDR3 protein. The sample has some 120,000 distinct CDR3 sequences, 85% to 95% seen once; the top ten hold roughly 0.14%. The junction had 6 bases not matched to a gene; V was cut back by 3 bases and J by 2 bases. Germline V gives CDR1 LNHDA, CDR2 SQIVND (reference sequence). The CDR3 contains 15 residues. TCR beta sequences were obtained from blood CD8+ and CD4+ T cells. It was healthy donors who served as the controls, matched for age and sex. CD8+ and CD4+ T cells were negatively isolated; TEMRA cells were FACS-enriched.

The chain is built from TRBV19 and TRBJ2-7; TRBD1 matches 8 bases. This receptor was identified in a human donor in good health. The sample was CD4+ T cells from PBMCs. CDR3 residues: CASSIGQGAPYEQYF. CDR3 DNA: TGTGCCAGTAGTATCGGGCAGGGGGCCCCCTACGAGCAGTACTTC.